The source of this T cell receptor (beta chain) is a study of regulatory T cells in long-lasting Graves disease (dated by TCRdb to the early 2020s). General notes on the study: Persistent Graves' disease meant more than 5 years of antithyroid drug treatment with TSH receptor autoantibodies that stayed positive. The study took place in China and was registered as a clinical trial. In the clinical cohort, patients with persistent Graves' disease had used antithyroid drugs for an average of around 9.9 years. A total of about 33 samples underwent TCR sequencing, from roughly 13 patients with persistent Graves' disease and 20 or so patients with newly diagnosed Graves' disease. This study used TCR sequencing and RNA sequencing of peripheral blood to compare persistent Graves' disease patients against newly diagnosed Graves' disease patients. Overall study results and their limits: Preferential use of TRBV28, TRBJ1-2 and TRBJ2-5 was observed in persistent disease, whereas TRBV20-1 and TRBJ2-1 were favored in newly diagnosed disease. Sequencing and analysis were restricted to the TCR beta chain. As a limitation, the authors acknowledged that the small sample size may reduce accuracy. Persistent patients shared more public clonotypes among themselves (fewer than 3,000) than newly diagnosed patients did (nearly 1,000). Peripheral blood alone was examined, since thyroid tissue, which constituted the primary lesion, could not be accessed. Compared with newly diagnosed patients, persistent Graves' disease patients had lower TCR Shannon entropy and fewer highly expanded clones, which suggests clonal expansion.

This clonotype was picked up a small number of times. The antigen it binds to is not known. No much larger clonotype is one base removed from it; base qualities were not supplied. From V the trimming removes 8 bases and from J it removes 5 bases, while the gene matches leave 8 bases of the junction unaccounted for. Reading from cysteine to phenylalanine, the CDR3 counts 14 amino acids. Only CDR3 DNA is held: 42 bases, read in frame from base 1. In light of the paper, this sample's time point label describes: persistent/refractory GD, antithyroid drugs over 5 years with positive TRAb. For both TCR sequencing and RNA sequencing, RNA was extracted from PBMCs in TRIzol. The diagnosis of Graves' disease was made according to American Thyroid Association guidelines. Patients were recruited from an endocrinology department in Xi'an, China. From each patient, about 9.7 milliliters of peripheral blood was collected into an EDTA anticoagulant tube. Ficoll Paque Plus density gradient separation was used to isolate PBMCs, and no further T cell sorting was performed. An Agilent 2100 Bioanalyzer and agarose gel were used to check RNA quality, while a NanoDrop 2000 measured RNA concentration.

The method was multiplex PCR. The sequencing machine was an Illumina HiSeq 4000. iRepertoire HTBI primers and Arm-PCR amplification of CDR3 regions were used to construct TCR beta libraries. Gel purification was performed on PCR products prior to sequencing. For the original study's pipeline: Across samples, about 63 TRBV and approximately 15 TRBJ segments were identified and used for gene usage analysis of CDR3 amino acid clonotypes. COPE and FqMerger were used to merge filtered high-quality paired reads into contigs. BLAST was used to align contigs to the IMGT TRBV, TRBD and TRBJ reference genes, and CDR3 was defined following IMGT. Highly expanded clones were defined as clonotypes with a frequency above 0.1%. Repertoire diversity was measured by Shannon entropy, and V-J evenness by the Gini coefficient. A clonotype was considered public if more than one individual shared it. The public reads were reprocessed in TCRdb via fastp at Q25 and MiXCR, keeping in-frame beta chains. Here each entry gathers all rows of one CDR3 protein and keeps the most common genes and DNA. What appears here as the V and J calls and clone size reflects TCRdb's work, not the paper's. Here the sample has around 450,000 distinct CDR3 sequences; about a fifth occur a single time. Around 7% of the sample comes from the top ten.

The chain is made from TRBV12-3 or TRBV12-4 and TRBJ1-1; 10 bases in between match TRBD1. The TCR originated in a female donor with Graves disease. The sample was peripheral blood mononuclear cells (PBMCs), taken when the disease was refractory, from a patient treated with antithyroid drugs. The bases are TGTGCCAGCCGCTACAGGACAGGGGGGACTGAAGCTTTCTTT. Its protein is CASRYRTGGTEAFF.